This T cell receptor (beta chain) was profiled in a study of T cell responses to AZD1222 COVID-19 vaccine. The V gene lost 4 bases and the J gene lost 5 bases, with 5 bases spanning the gap. Per the germline V gene, CDR1 is SNHLY and CDR2 is FYNNEI. The CDR3 is 12 amino acids. The table came from immunoSEQ multiplex PCR; TCRdb's copy has only in-frame clones and leaves some out. The sample yields approximately 110,000 clones, 89% seen once. The chain joins TRBV2 to TRBJ2-2; unclear D gene. The input for sequencing was peripheral blood, taken on day 0 of AZD1222 vaccination. The receptor comes from an adult in good health. The CDR3 nucleotides are TGTGCCAGCAGTGGGGGAACCGGGGAGCTGTTTTTT. Protein product: CASSGGTGELFF.